The T cell receptor beta chain described here comes from a study of shared clonotypes between healthy human individuals. Study-level information: The study used three CD4 naive, three CD4 memory, two CD8 naive and one CD8 memory plate per donor. Study-level results: Naive subsets generally had larger estimated richness than memory subsets.

Clones were sequenced by immunoSEQ multiplex PCR, and TCRdb holds only the in-frame ones, with some missing. The data contain around 700,000 clones, under 80% of them seen just once; the ten biggest clones take up 1.7%. With regard to this clone: The antigen is undetermined.

Looked up from germline, CDR1 is MNHNY and CDR2 is SVGAGI (reference sequence). The V end was cut by 5 bases, the J end by 6 bases, with 17 bases between. The CDR3 has 14 residues. The chain combines TRBV6-6 with TRBJ2-7; a weak D match, TRBD2 (6 bases). Sequenced sample: memory CD4+ T cells sorted from blood. Subset meaning: CD45RA-negative fraction. The TCR was taken from a woman in her 30s in good health. The CDR3 sequence: CASSAVGEVSEQYF. The DNA of the CDR3 is TGTGCCAGCAGTGCCGTCGGGGAGGTATCCGAGCAGTACTTC.